The rows below give T cell receptor beta chains drawn from one sample of a study of blood T cell repertoires in COVID-19. Repertoires were generated with immunoSEQ multiplex PCR, while TCRdb's copy carries only in-frame clones and drops some. The repertoire consists of 120,000 or so clones, with 76% occurring once and the leading ten covering approximately 3.9%. Sequencing used peripheral blood. The receptors were sampled from a woman older than 75 with acute or convalescent COVID-19. CDR3s include the opening cysteine and the closing phenylalanine or tryptophan. A D gene is named only where the DNA matches it firmly. Rows give clone size only sometimes, using once, few, many, or a class for an expanded clone.

>.|TRBV6-5|TRBJ2-7|TRBD1
CASRAGETGEQYF
TGTGCCAGCAGAGCTGGCGAGACAGGGGAGCAGTACTTC
>.|TRBV29-1|TRBJ2-7|TRBD2
CSVTSGTYEQYF
TGCAGCGTGACTAGCGGAACCTACGAGCAGTACTTC
>.|TRBV3-1/TRBV3-2|TRBJ2-3|.
CASSPRATDTQYF
TGTGCCAGCAGCCCGAGAGCCACAGATACGCAGTATTTT
>.|TRBV6-6|TRBJ2-3|TRBD1
CASSLLTGVHTDTQYF
TGTGCCAGCAGCTTACTAACAGGGGTGCACACAGATACGCAGTATTTT
>.|TRBV4-1|TRBJ2-7|.
CASSHPGITYEQYF
TGCGCCAGCAGCCACCCAGGGATTACCTACGAGCAGTACTTC
>.|TRBV11-2|TRBJ1-1|.
CASSVRENTEAFF
TGTGCCAGCAGCGTAAGAGAAAACACTGAAGCTTTCTTT
>once|TRBV9|TRBJ2-2|.
CASSFRTGRGIGTGELFF
TGTGCCAGCAGCTTCAGGACAGGGCGGGGGATCGGCACCGGGGAGCTGTTTTTT
>few|TRBV5-8|TRBJ2-7|.
CASSLSAGPLYEQYF
TGTGCCAGCAGCTTGAGCGCAGGGCCCCTCTACGAGCAGTACTTC
>.|TRBV6-6|TRBJ1-2|.
CASSYASGGYTF
TGTGCCAGCAGTTACGCCTCAGGGGGCTACACCTTC
>.|TRBV7-2|TRBJ2-2|TRBD2
CASSREAGELFF
TGTGCCAGCAGCCGGGAGGCCGGGGAGCTGTTTTTT
>.|TRBV5-1|TRBJ2-1|.
CARGHNEQFF
TGCGCCAGGGGGCACAATGAGCAGTTCTTC
>.|TRBV11-2|TRBJ2-3|.
CASSLLRGKKDTQYF
TGTGCCAGCAGCTTACTGCGGGGAAAGAAAGATACGCAGTATTTT
>.|TRBV18|TRBJ1-2|TRBD1
CASSIGGGDYGYTF
TGTGCCAGCTCAATAGGGGGCGGTGATTATGGCTACACCTTC
>.|TRBV5-4|TRBJ1-2|.
CASSPGLTNYGYTF
TGTGCCAGCAGCCCTGGCCTTACTAACTATGGCTACACCTTC
>.|TRBV5-5|TRBJ2-1|.
CASLRQGYNEQFF
TGTGCCAGCCTAAGGCAGGGCTACAATGAGCAGTTCTTC
>few|TRBV13|TRBJ2-2|.
CASSRGSRTGELFF
TGTGCCAGCAGCCGGGGGAGTCGGACCGGGGAGCTGTTTTTT
>.|TRBV11-2|TRBJ2-1|.
CASSYNSGPSYNEQFF
TGTGCCAGCAGCTATAATAGCGGCCCCTCCTACAATGAGCAGTTCTTC
>once|TRBV5-1|TRBJ2-3|.
CASSPPRPGDTDTQYF
TGCGCCAGCAGCCCTCCCCGTCCCGGGGACACAGATACGCAGTATTTT
>.|TRBV18|TRBJ1-2|.
CASSPIGQNYGYTF
TGTGCCAGCTCACCGATCGGACAGAACTATGGCTACACCTTC
>.|TRBV9|TRBJ2-3|TRBD1
CASSARQGVDTDTQYF
TGTGCCAGCAGCGCCCGACAGGGGGTGGACACAGATACGCAGTATTTT
>once|TRBV18|TRBJ2-7|.
CASSPRESSYEQYF
TGTGCCAGCTCACCACGGGAGAGCTCCTACGAGCAGTACTTC
>.|TRBV7-8|TRBJ1-2|TRBD1
CASSLLGQGAPGYGYTF
TGTGCCAGCAGCTTATTGGGACAGGGGGCGCCTGGCTATGGCTACACCTTC